This is a list of T cell receptor beta chains from one sample in a study of long-term antiretroviral therapy in people with HIV. Some clones are missing from TCRdb's copy, which holds only in-frame ones; the method was immunoSEQ multiplex PCR. This table has 15,000 to 20,000 clones, around 85% appearing once. The starting material was unsorted PBMCs, obtained just before starting antiretroviral therapy. The source of these receptors is a middle-aged man with HIV. Each CDR3 is given with its conserved first and last residue. The D gene is left open where the match is weak. Clone size is not always given. Where it is, it says once, few, many or a class for expanded clones.

>-|TRBJ1-2|TRBV6-6|few
CASSHHRENGYTF
TGTGCCAGCAGCCATCATCGGGAAAATGGCTACACCTTC
>-|TRBJ1-4|TRBV7-9|-
CASSLVQPSGEKLFF
TGTGCCAGCAGCTTAGTGCAGCCCTCTGGGGAAAAACTGTTTTTT
>TRBD1|TRBJ2-7|TRBV27|few
CASSSASGTDPYEQYF
TGTGCCAGCAGTTCTGCCTCCGGGACAGACCCCTACGAGCAGTACTTC
>-|TRBJ1-2|TRBV6-1|-
CASSEEVDSNYGYTF
TGTGCCAGCAGTGAAGAGGTCGACTCTAACTATGGCTACACCTTC
>-|TRBJ2-6|TRBV9|-
CASSTRQDSGANVLTF
TGTGCCAGCAGCACGAGACAAGACTCTGGGGCCAACGTCCTGACTTTC
>TRBD1|TRBJ1-5|TRBV6-5|-
CASSAGGNQPQHF
TGTGCCAGCAGTGCAGGGGGTAATCAGCCCCAGCATTTT
>-|TRBJ2-7|TRBV30|-
CACGQSYEQYF
TGTGCTTGTGGACAGTCCTACGAGCAGTACTTC
>-|TRBJ2-3|TRBV28|-
CASSKGGAGTDTQYF
TGTGCCAGCAGCAAAGGGGGAGCGGGCACAGATACGCAGTATTTT
>-|TRBJ1-6|TRBV10-3|-
CAISVGGGSPLHF
TGTGCCATCAGTGTTGGAGGGGGTTCACCCCTCCACTTT
>-|TRBJ1-1|TRBV27|-
CASSFGDGNTEAFF
TGTGCCAGCAGTTTCGGGGACGGGAACACTGAAGCTTTCTTT
>TRBD1|TRBJ1-4|TRBV27|-
CASTGDPRNEKLFF
TGTGCCAGTACAGGGGATCCAAGGAATGAAAAACTGTTTTTT
>-|TRBJ2-3|TRBV9|-
CASSVAGLPTDTQYF
TGTGCCAGCAGCGTAGCTGGACTCCCCACAGATACGCAGTATTTT
>-|TRBJ1-2|TRBV10-3|-
CAISETAEGEFTF
TGTGCCATCAGTGAGACGGCTGAGGGGGAGTTCACCTTC
>TRBD1|TRBJ1-6|TRBV9|-
CASSGDTGVGYSPLHF
TGTGCCAGCAGCGGGGACACAGGGGTAGGTTATTCACCCCTCCACTTT
>-|TRBJ1-2|TRBV30|-
CAWSFQSGYTF
TGTGCCTGGAGTTTTCAGAGCGGCTACACCTTC
>TRBD2|TRBJ2-5|TRBV30|once
CAWSSRLRGGLYQETQYF
TGTGCCTGGAGTTCACGCCTCCGGGGGGGCCTGTACCAAGAGACCCAGTACTTC
>TRBD2|TRBJ2-3|TRBV11-2|-
CASSAPGLAGGSDTQYF
TGTGCCAGCAGCGCACCGGGACTAGCGGGGGGTTCAGATACGCAGTATTTT
>-|TRBJ1-1|TRBV2|-
CASGTDLMNTEAFF
TGTGCCAGCGGGACTGACCTCATGAACACTGAAGCTTTCTTT
>-|TRBJ2-2|TRBV2|-
CASLDTLNTGELFF
TGTGCCAGCCTAGACACCTTGAACACCGGGGAGCTGTTTTTT
>TRBD1|TRBJ1-4|TRBV30|-
CAWSVQRTGSGEKLFF
TGTGCCTGGAGTGTTCAGAGGACAGGCTCGGGGGAAAAACTGTTTTTT
>TRBD2|TRBJ2-1|TRBV11-3|-
CASSSGLAGDYNEQFF
TGTGCCAGCAGCTCGGGACTAGCGGGGGACTACAATGAGCAGTTCTTC
>-|TRBJ1-1|TRBV2|-
CASSLGVNTEAFF
TGTGCCAGCAGCTTAGGGGTGAACACTGAAGCTTTCTTT
>-|TRBJ2-7|TRBV5-6|-
CASRGASLEQYF
TGTGCCAGCCGGGGGGCATCGCTCGAGCAGTACTTC
>-|TRBJ2-4|TRBV19|-
CASSIMVGDYYGGNIQYF
TGTGCCAGTAGTATAATGGTAGGCGATTATTATGGGGGAAACATTCAGTACTTC
>TRBD2|TRBJ2-1|TRBV7-2|-
CASSLVLAAITSYNEQFF
TGTGCCAGCAGCTTAGTACTAGCGGCGATAACCTCCTACAATGAGCAGTTCTTC
>-|TRBJ2-1|TRBV2|-
CASSVAYNEQFF
TGTGCCAGCAGTGTGGCCTACAATGAGCAGTTCTTC
>-|TRBJ1-5|TRBV6-1|once
CASSVSPGYSNQPQHF
TGTGCCAGCAGTGTCAGTCCAGGGTATAGCAATCAGCCCCAGCATTTT
>-|TRBJ2-7|TRBV5-1|-
CASSLVGYEQYF
TGCGCCAGCAGCTTGGTAGGGTACGAGCAGTACTTC
>TRBD2|TRBJ2-1|TRBV27|-
CASSHTGTSGYNEQFF
TGTGCCAGCAGTCACACCGGGACTAGCGGGTACAATGAGCAGTTCTTC
>-|TRBJ1-2|TRBV7-9|-
CASSPPTPARYGYTF
TGTGCCAGCAGCCCACCGACTCCAGCGCGCTATGGCTACACCTTC
>-|TRBJ2-3|TRBV4-2|-
CASSFGGRGADTQYF
TGTGCCAGCAGCTTCGGGGGAAGGGGCGCAGATACGCAGTATTTT
>-|TRBJ2-5|TRBV6-5|-
CASSYSGWETQYF
TGTGCCAGCAGTTACTCTGGGTGGGAGACCCAGTACTTC
>-|TRBJ2-2|TRBV7-2|-
CASSLQGTGELFF
TGTGCCAGCAGCTTACAGGGTACCGGGGAGCTGTTTTTT
>-|TRBJ2-7|TRBV6-1|-
CASSEKQGWSYEQYF
TGTGCCAGCAGTGAAAAACAGGGTTGGTCCTACGAGCAGTACTTC
>TRBD1|TRBJ2-7|TRBV25-1|-
CASSDGGQGARYEQYF
TGTGCCAGCAGTGACGGTGGACAGGGGGCTCGCTACGAGCAGTACTTC
>TRBD2|TRBJ2-1|TRBV5-5|once
CASSFLAGMSYNEQFF
TGTGCCAGCAGCTTCCTAGCGGGAATGTCCTACAATGAGCAGTTCTTC
>-|TRBJ1-1|TRBV19|-
CASSKGGGNTEAFF
TGTGCCAGTAGTAAGGGAGGAGGGAACACTGAAGCTTTCTTT
>-|TRBJ1-4|TRBV4-1|-
CASSLQGPTNEKLFF
TGCGCCAGCAGCCTACAGGGTCCAACAAATGAAAAACTGTTTTTT
>TRBD1|TRBJ2-1|TRBV5-1|-
CASSFTQGVGYNEQFF
TGCGCCAGCAGCTTCACCCAGGGGGTGGGTTACAATGAGCAGTTCTTC
>-|TRBJ2-5|TRBV1|-
CTSSQETQYF
TGCACCAGCAGCCAAGAGACCCAGTACTTC
>TRBD2|TRBJ2-1|TRBV7-3|-
CASRVSGSSYNEQFF
TGTGCCAGCAGGGTTAGCGGGTCATCCTACAATGAGCAGTTCTTC
>TRBD1|TRBJ2-2|TRBV2|-
CASYRDRDTGELFF
TGTGCCAGCTACAGGGACAGGGACACCGGGGAGCTGTTTTTT
>-|TRBJ2-7|TRBV6-5|-
CASSQPQGYEQYF
TGTGCCAGCAGTCAGCCCCAGGGATACGAGCAGTACTTC
>-|TRBJ1-1|TRBV5-1|-
CASSPGQNAMNTEAFF
TGCGCCAGCAGCCCCGGACAGAACGCCATGAACACTGAAGCTTTCTTT
>-|TRBJ1-3|TRBV5-1|-
CASSPDSLSGNTIYF
TGCGCCAGCAGCCCCGACAGTCTCTCTGGAAACACCATATATTTT